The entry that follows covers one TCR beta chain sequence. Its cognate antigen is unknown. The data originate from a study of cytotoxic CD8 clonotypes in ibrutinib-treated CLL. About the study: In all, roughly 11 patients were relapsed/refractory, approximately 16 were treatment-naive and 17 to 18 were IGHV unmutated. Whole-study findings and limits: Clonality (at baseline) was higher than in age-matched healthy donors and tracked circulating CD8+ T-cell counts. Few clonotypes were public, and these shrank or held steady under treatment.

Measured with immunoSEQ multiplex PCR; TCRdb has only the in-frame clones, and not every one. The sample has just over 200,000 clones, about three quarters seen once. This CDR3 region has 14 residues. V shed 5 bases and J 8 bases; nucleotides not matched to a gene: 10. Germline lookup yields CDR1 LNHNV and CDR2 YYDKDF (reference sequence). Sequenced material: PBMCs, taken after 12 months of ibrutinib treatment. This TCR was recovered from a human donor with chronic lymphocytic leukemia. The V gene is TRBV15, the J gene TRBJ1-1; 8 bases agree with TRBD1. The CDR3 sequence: CATSPGTGFEEAFF. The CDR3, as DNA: TGTGCCACCAGCCCCGGGACAGGCTTCGAGGAAGCTTTCTTT.